This record concerns one T cell receptor (beta chain) sequence. TCRdb's table, derived via immunoSEQ multiplex PCR, lists solely in-frame clones and lacks some. The sample consists of around 48,000 clones, about nine tenths of them appearing once. The record originates from a study of T cell changes during pregnancy in multiple sclerosis. V was clipped by 0 bases and J by 5 bases, with 11 bases between them. CDR1 SGHDT and CDR2 YYEEEE come from the germline V gene. The CDR3 runs to 14 residues. The rearrangement links TRBV5-6 to TRBJ1-1, with D perhaps matching TRBD1 (5 bases). The sequence was collected from a female donor with multiple sclerosis, enrolled in a pregnancy study. Sequencing was performed on CD8+ T cells from peripheral blood mononuclear cells, taken before pregnancy. The CDR3 here is CASSLAPGTTEAFF. CDR3 coding DNA: TGTGCCAGCAGCTTGGCCCCGGGGACTACTGAAGCTTTCTTT.